This T cell receptor (beta chain) stems from a study of cytomegalovirus exposure and HLA in healthy donors. Findings and limits, study-wide: The later analysis indicated that the majority of CMV-associated TCR beta chains appeared HLA-restricted. Some public TCRs appeared in many individuals, while most sequences were rare.

In germline, CDR1 is SGHTA, CDR2 FQGNSA. The CDR3 consists of 16 residues. Trimming pared 3 bases from V and 0 bases from J, leaving 12 bases between. With 60 Vbeta and 13 Jbeta primers, the PCR was carried out. Repertoires were generated with immunoSEQ multiplex PCR, while TCRdb's copy carries only in-frame clones and drops some. This table holds approximately 190,000 clones, roughly 74% found once. With respect to this clone: Its antigen remains unknown. Other DNA sequences from this sample encode an identical CDR3 as well.

This TCR came from a woman aged 25-40 years in good health and CMV-seronegative. The rearrangement links TRBV7-2 to TRBJ2-4, with a tentative D call TRBD1 (6 bases). The sequenced material came from PBMCs. The CDR3 DNA follows: TGTGCCAGCAGCTTCGGGACATTACTAGCCAAAAACATTCAGTACTTC. Translated: CASSFGTLLAKNIQYF.